These 18 T cell receptor beta chains were all obtained from the same sample, sequenced in a study of Tregs in tolerant kidney transplant recipients. Profiling relied on immunoSEQ multiplex PCR, and the TCRdb table lists in-frame clones only, not all of them. The repertoire shows roughly 53,000 clones; the top ten hold about 0.82%. Specimen: CD4+ T cells from blood, collected before the transplant. Receptors were obtained from a human donor who received a combined kidney and bone marrow transplant.

For this clone: The read ends 3 residues before the CDR3 terminus; that terminus is restored from the germline J gene. This sequence joins TRBV7-8 and TRBJ1-3, with no clear D. The CDR3 extends over 14 amino acids. Germline loops: CDR1 SGHVS, CDR2 FQNEAQ. Trimming took off 2 bases at V and 2 bases at J, with 7 bases between the two ends. CDR3 in amino acids: CASSLSQTGNTIYF. The CDR3 DNA, read in part, is TGTGCCAGCAGCTTATCCCAGACTGGAAACACC.

As to this clone: With the read ending 3 residues before the CDR3 end, the germline J gene is used to fill in that end. The chain combines TRBV2 with TRBJ2-6; a possible D gene is TRBD1 (5 bases). V shed 3 bases and J shed 3 bases, with 12 bases lying between them. CDR1 is SNHLY, CDR2 FYNNEI, per germline. This CDR3 has 16 residues. The CDR3 sequence is CASSDDARVGANVLTF. The CDR3 DNA, read in part, is TGTGCCAGCAGTGACGACGCCAGGGTTGGGGCCAACGTC.

A remark on this clone: The CDR3 end is not reached by the read, which stops 3 residues before it; the germline J gene fills it in. The chain joins TRBV18 to TRBJ2-3; D unresolved. Germline V CDR1 and CDR2: KGHSH, LQKENI. This CDR3 contains 15 residues. Trimming took 3 bases from V and 2 from J, leaving 12 bases between them. The CDR3 here is CASSPLFYYTDTQYF. The CDR3 bases that were read are TGTGCCAGCTCACCCCTATTTTACTACACAGATACG.

The covered CDR3 bases are TGTGCCAGCAGCTTACAAGCGGGAGGTACCGGGGAG. Its translation: CASSLQAGGTGE. The whole CDR3 sequence reads CASSLQAGGTGELFF. The chain joins TRBV7-2 to TRBJ2-2, with TRBD2 identical over 9 bases. The read ends 3 residues early relative to the CDR3; the germline J gene fills the gap. Per the germline V gene, CDR1 is SGHTA and CDR2 is FQGNSA. The CDR3 contains 15 residues. V shed 2 bases, J shed 5 bases, and the junction held 3 bases outside the gene matches.

Regarding this clone: The sequence runs out 3 residues before the end of the CDR3; the remainder is reconstructed from the germline J gene. The chain combines TRBV11-2 with TRBJ1-4, with D uncertain. Germline CDR1 and CDR2: SGHAT and FQNNGV. V was clipped by 3 bases and J by 8 bases, with 10 bases between them. The CDR3 length is 13 residues. The sequenced CDR3 bases are TGTGCCAGCAGCTTGGGCCAGGCCGAAAAA. Its protein product is CASSLGQAEK. The entire CDR3 reads CASSLGQAEKLFF.

Notes on this clone: From the germline J gene comes the end of the CDR3, since the read stops 3 residues before it. The chain has TRBV6-1 and TRBJ1-2, with 7 positions matching TRBD1. The CDR3 contains 13 residues. The germline gives CDR1 MNHNS, CDR2 SASEGT. The CDR3 sequence is CASSDRGTQGYTF. The DNA read from the CDR3 is TGTGCCAGCAGTGACAGGGGGACTCAAGGC.

Comments on this clone: The CDR3 is cut off 3 residues early in the read; its end comes from the germline J gene. The rearrangement links TRBV20-1 to TRBJ1-2; 9 nucleotides align to TRBD1. In germline, CDR1 is DFQATT, CDR2 SNEGSKA (reference sequence). V shed 6 bases, J shed 6 bases, and the junction held 14 bases outside the gene matches. CDR3 length: 15 amino acids. The chain's CDR3 is CSARPGQGIGHGYTF. Partial CDR3 DNA: TGCAGTGCGCGGCCCGGACAGGGGATCGGGCATGGC.

This CDR3 reads CSASGTSGSSYNEQFF. The sequenced CDR3 bases are TGCAGTGCTAGCGGGACTAGCGGGAGCTCCTACAATGAG. V gene TRBV20-1 combines with J gene TRBJ2-1; 14 nucleotides align to TRBD2. The missing CDR3 end, 3 residues past where the read stops, is filled in from the germline J gene. This CDR3 is built from 16 residues. Germline assignment: CDR1 DFQATT and CDR2 SNEGSKA (reference sequence). With V trimmed by 3 bases and J by 0 bases, 1 base remained unmatched.

Incomplete CDR3 DNA: TGTGCCAGCTCACCCAAGGACAGTATTAGTACC. This encodes CASSPKDSIST. From start to end, the CDR3 is CASSPKDSISTQYF. The chain recombines TRBV18 with TRBJ2-5; the D gene is possibly TRBD1 (6 bases). Sequencing ends 3 residues short of the CDR3 end; the germline J gene provides the rest. Germline CDR1 and CDR2: KGHSH and LQKENI. The CDR3 length is 14 residues.

In regard to this clone: The read terminates 3 residues before the CDR3 end, so the remaining end is supplied by the germline J gene. The rearrangement links TRBV19 to TRBJ1-5; 8 bases map to TRBD1. CDR1 and CDR2 from the germline V gene are LNHDA and SQIVND (reference sequence). V dropped 10 bases and J dropped 7; count of bases not matched to a gene: 12. The CDR3 sequence is 14 residues long. The CDR3 DNA, read in part, is TGTGCCACCATGGACAGGGACGTCGGACAGCCC. It is translated as CATMDRDVGQP. The entire CDR3 is CATMDRDVGQPQHF.

Remarks on this clone: The CDR3 extends 3 residues past the end of the read, so its final part is completed from the germline J gene. This chain joins TRBV7-6 and TRBJ1-1, with D perhaps matching TRBD1 (6 bases). The CDR3 sequence is 14 residues long. V was shortened by 5 bases and J by 1 base, with 11 bases between the two germline ends. Germline values: CDR1 SGHVS, CDR2 FNYEAQ. The CDR3 region is CASSPGTTNTEAFF. CDR3 bases read: TGTGCCAGCAGCCCCGGGACAACGAACACTGAA.

As to this clone: The sequenced fragment ends 3 residues before the CDR3 boundary, so the rest is inferred from the germline J gene. The rearrangement links TRBV7-2 to TRBJ2-2, with D perhaps TRBD1 (5 bases). The CDR3 has 16 residues. Between the trimmed V and J ends, which lost 0 bases and 5 bases, there was a span of 13 bases. Germline V gene sequence: CDR1 SGHTA, CDR2 FQGNSA. CDR3: CASSLALGRETGELFF. Partial CDR3 DNA: TGTGCCAGCAGCTTAGCCCTGGGCAGGGAAACCGGGGAG.

CDR3 DNA (partial): TGTGCCAGCACCGACCGGACTAGCGGGATCCACGAG. Translating gives CASTDRTSGIHE. The complete CDR3 reads CASTDRTSGIHEQYF. The rearrangement uses TRBV6-2 or TRBV6-3 and TRBJ2-7; 12 bases are shared with TRBD2. The read ends 3 residues before the CDR3 terminus; that terminus is restored from the germline J gene. V lost 7 bases to trimming and J lost 5 bases; unmatched junction nucleotides: 9. CDR1 is MNHEY, CDR2 SVGEGT, per germline. There are 15 residues in the CDR3.

Notes on this clone: The CDR3 end lies 3 residues beyond the end of the read and is filled in from the germline J gene. The chain combines TRBV19 with TRBJ1-5, with D maybe TRBD1 (6 bases). CDR3 size: 16 residues. Germline values: CDR1 LNHDA, CDR2 SQIVND (reference sequence). V gave up 6 bases and J gave up 4 bases, with 19 bases separating them. CDR3 DNA, as far as it was read: TGTGCCAGTAGGCTAACGGGACACAGCCCGAATCAGCCC. It yields the protein CASRLTGHSPNQP. The full CDR3 sequence reads CASRLTGHSPNQPQHF.

On this clone itself: The read falls 3 residues short of the CDR3 end, and the missing part is taken from the germline J gene. J is TRBJ2-5 and V is TRBV19, with TRBD2 identical over 13 bases. The CDR3 has 16 amino acids. Trimming took 2 bases from V and 2 from J; bases not matched to a gene: 2. Germline CDR1 is LNHDA and CDR2 is SQIVND (reference sequence). The CDR3 protein is CASSIMGLAGQETQYF. CDR3 DNA (partial): TGTGCCAGTAGTATAATGGGACTAGCGGGACAAGAGACC. The full variable domain, completed using reference TRBV19 and TRBJ2-5, is DGGITQSPKYLFRKEGQNVTLSCEQNLNHDAMYWYRQDPGQGLRLIYYSQIVNDFQKGDIAEGYSVSREKKESFPLTVTSAQKNPTAFYLCASSIMGLAGQETQYFGPGTRLLVL.

As concerns this clone: The CDR3 goes on 3 residues after the read ends, and that part is filled in from the germline J gene. The chain links TRBV7-2 to TRBJ2-7; TRBD2 matches at 10 bases. Unmatched junction bases numbered 3, after V lost 1 base and J lost 6 bases. The CDR3 is made up of 14 amino acids. The V gene's germline CDR1 is SGHTA and CDR2 FQGNSA. Here the CDR3 reads CASSLGGTSVEQYF. The sequenced part of the CDR3 DNA is TGTGCCAGCAGCTTAGGGGGGACTAGCGTCGAG.

The CDR3 here is CASSRPVSGANVLTF. The DNA read from the CDR3 is TGTGCCAGTAGTCGCCCGGTCTCTGGGGCCAACGTC. The rearrangement joins TRBV19 to TRBJ2-6; no definite D call. The read stops 3 residues short of the end of the CDR3; the missing end is completed from the germline J gene. Germline V gene lookup returns CDR1 LNHDA and CDR2 SQIVND (reference sequence). Trimming shortened V by 5 bases and J by 0 bases, and 8 bases separated the two germline ends. This CDR3 is 15 amino acids long. Combining the CDR3 with reference TRBV19 and TRBJ2-6 gives the whole variable domain DGGITQSPKYLFRKEGQNVTLSCEQNLNHDAMYWYRQDPGQGLRLIYYSQIVNDFQKGDIAEGYSVSREKKESFPLTVTSAQKNPTAFYLCASSRPVSGANVLTFGAGSRLTVL.

Concerning this clone itself: Read sequence stops 3 residues before the CDR3 end, and the germline J gene provides the missing end. The rearrangement uses TRBV18 and TRBJ1-5, with D perhaps matching TRBD1 (6 bases). Germline V CDR1 and CDR2: KGHSH, LQKENI. The CDR3 extends over 14 amino acids. The ends were cut back, 6 bases at V and 6 bases at J, with 15 bases in the middle. The CDR3 DNA, read in part, is TGTGCCAGCTCCCCGCCAGGGGCGGGTCAGCCC. It encodes CASSPPGAGQP. The full CDR3 sequence reads CASSPPGAGQPQHF.